Listed below are T cell receptor beta chains from one sample, sequenced in a study of early T cells in non-severe SARS-CoV-2 infection. TCRdb recomputed calls from the 5' RACE reads with MiXCR, one row per CDR3 protein. The sample shows about 80,000 distinct CDR3 sequences, more than 10% of them seen only once. Material: whole blood. The receptors shown here come from an adult who was a healthcare worker with PCR-confirmed SARS-CoV-2 infection or an uninfected control (not recorded which). Both conserved end residues are part of each CDR3. The D gene is left open where the match is weak. Clone size is shown for a subset of rows, as once, few, many or a class of expanded clone.

V gene: TRBV6-5
D gene: -
J gene: TRBJ1-1
clone size: many
CDR3 DNA: TGTGCCACCGCGGGAGCATCCGAAGCTTTCTTT
CDR3 protein: CATAGASEAFF

V gene: TRBV27
D gene: TRBD2
J gene: TRBJ2-1
clone size: -
CDR3 DNA: TGTGCCAGCAGTTTCTCTACCCCACTAGCGGCGGGGTACAATGAGCAGTTCTTC
CDR3 protein: CASSFSTPLAAGYNEQFF

V gene: TRBV10-1
D gene: -
J gene: TRBJ2-7
clone size: -
CDR3 DNA: TGCGCCAGCAGTGAGACTAGGTCGGGAGAGCAGTACTTC
CDR3 protein: CASSETRSGEQYF

V gene: TRBV27
D gene: -
J gene: TRBJ2-3
clone size: -
CDR3 DNA: TGTGCCAGCAACGGACTGGGTTTCACAGATACGCAGTATTTT
CDR3 protein: CASNGLGFTDTQYF

V gene: TRBV12-3/TRBV12-4
D gene: -
J gene: TRBJ1-1
clone size: many
CDR3 DNA: TGTGCCAGCAGCCCCGGGACGAATAAAAACACTGAAGCTTTCTTT
CDR3 protein: CASSPGTNKNTEAFF

V gene: TRBV10-3
D gene: TRBD1
J gene: TRBJ1-1
clone size: -
CDR3 DNA: TGTGCCATCAGTGAAGGAGACAGGGGGCCGGAAGCTTTCTTT
CDR3 protein: CAISEGDRGPEAFF

V gene: TRBV6-6
D gene: TRBD2
J gene: TRBJ2-1
clone size: -
CDR3 DNA: TGTGCCAGCAGTCGCGGACTAGCGGGAGCGGATGAGCAGTTCTTC
CDR3 protein: CASSRGLAGADEQFF

V gene: TRBV7-2
D gene: -
J gene: TRBJ2-1
clone size: many
CDR3 DNA: TGTGCCAGCAGCCCCCGGTTAGAGCAGTTCTTC
CDR3 protein: CASSPRLEQFF

V gene: TRBV20-1
D gene: -
J gene: TRBJ2-4
clone size: -
CDR3 DNA: TGCAGTGCTAGATCTCCGAGCCGACTAGTGAGGTACTTC
CDR3 protein: CSARSPSRLVRYF

V gene: TRBV9
D gene: -
J gene: TRBJ2-1
clone size: few
CDR3 DNA: TGTGCCAGCAGCGTCCTGCAGGAATCCTACAATGAGCAGTTCTTC
CDR3 protein: CASSVLQESYNEQFF

V gene: TRBV10-3
D gene: -
J gene: TRBJ1-4
clone size: -
CDR3 DNA: TGTGCCATCAGTGAGGAGGGGGGGACTAATGAAAAACTGTTTTTT
CDR3 protein: CAISEEGGTNEKLFF

V gene: TRBV15
D gene: -
J gene: TRBJ2-7
clone size: many
CDR3 DNA: TGTGCCACCAGCAGAGTAGGTAGCTCCTACGAGCAGTACTTC
CDR3 protein: CATSRVGSSYEQYF

V gene: TRBV7-8
D gene: TRBD1
J gene: TRBJ1-1
clone size: -
CDR3 DNA: TGTGCCAGCAGCTTAGTCGGACAGGTAAACACTGAAGCTTTCTTT
CDR3 protein: CASSLVGQVNTEAFF

V gene: TRBV7-6
D gene: -
J gene: TRBJ2-3
clone size: -
CDR3 DNA: TGTGCCAGCAGCTCCCCGGTAGATAGCGAGTACACAGATACGCAGTATTTT
CDR3 protein: CASSSPVDSEYTDTQYF

V gene: TRBV28
D gene: -
J gene: TRBJ1-6
clone size: -
CDR3 DNA: TGTGCCAGCAGTTTTAAGGGGCCCTCCCATTCACCCCTCCACTTT
CDR3 protein: CASSFKGPSHSPLHF

V gene: TRBV24-1
D gene: TRBD2
J gene: TRBJ2-1
clone size: few
CDR3 DNA: TGTGCCACCAGTGATTTGGACGAGCCGGGACTACAGTTCTTC
CDR3 protein: CATSDLDEPGLQFF

V gene: TRBV5-1
D gene: -
J gene: TRBJ2-3
clone size: many
CDR3 DNA: TGCGCCAGCAGCCGACTGGGGGCTCGCACAGATACGCAGTATTTT
CDR3 protein: CASSRLGARTDTQYF

V gene: TRBV7-8
D gene: -
J gene: TRBJ2-7
clone size: few
CDR3 DNA: TGTGCCAGCAGCCAAGGGTGGACTTCCTACGAGCAGTACTTC
CDR3 protein: CASSQGWTSYEQYF

V gene: TRBV27
D gene: TRBD2
J gene: TRBJ2-5
clone size: few
CDR3 DNA: TGTGCCAGCAGTTTGAGCGGGAGCGAAGGAGAGACCCAGTACTTC
CDR3 protein: CASSLSGSEGETQYF

V gene: TRBV7-6
D gene: TRBD2
J gene: TRBJ2-1
clone size: many
CDR3 DNA: TGTGCCAGCAGCCCTAGCGGTAGCGGGAGTGAAAATGAGCAGTTCTTC
CDR3 protein: CASSPSGSGSENEQFF

V gene: TRBV6-2/TRBV6-3
D gene: TRBD2
J gene: TRBJ2-3
clone size: -
CDR3 DNA: TGTGCCAGCAGTTACCCTGGACTAGCGGGAGGAGATACGCAGTATTTT
CDR3 protein: CASSYPGLAGGDTQYF

V gene: TRBV28
D gene: -
J gene: TRBJ1-2
clone size: -
CDR3 DNA: TGTGCCACCCTCCGGAACTATGGCTACACCTTC
CDR3 protein: CATLRNYGYTF

V gene: TRBV13
D gene: -
J gene: TRBJ2-3
clone size: -
CDR3 DNA: TGTGCCAGCAGCCCTCGGTGGACCTCAGATACGCAGTATTTT
CDR3 protein: CASSPRWTSDTQYF

V gene: TRBV12-3/TRBV12-4
D gene: -
J gene: TRBJ2-1
clone size: few
CDR3 DNA: TGTGCCAGCGACTGGGGGGTGGGCAGGGGTGAGCAGTTCTTC
CDR3 protein: CASDWGVGRGEQFF

V gene: TRBV3-1
D gene: -
J gene: TRBJ1-2
clone size: few
CDR3 DNA: TGTGCCAGCAGCACTTCAGGGACGAACTATGGCTACACCTTC
CDR3 protein: CASSTSGTNYGYTF

V gene: TRBV20-1
D gene: TRBD2
J gene: TRBJ2-3
clone size: few
CDR3 DNA: TGCAGTGCTAGAGATTCTAGCGGGAGGGGGGATACGCAGTATTTT
CDR3 protein: CSARDSSGRGDTQYF

V gene: TRBV6-2/TRBV6-3
D gene: -
J gene: TRBJ2-7
clone size: -
CDR3 DNA: TGTGCCAGCAGTTACAAGGGTTACGAGCAGTACTTC
CDR3 protein: CASSYKGYEQYF

V gene: TRBV5-1
D gene: TRBD1
J gene: TRBJ1-6
clone size: many
CDR3 DNA: TGCGCCAGCAGCTTGACGGGACAGAATAATTCACCCCTCCACTTT
CDR3 protein: CASSLTGQNNSPLHF

V gene: TRBV7-6
D gene: TRBD1
J gene: TRBJ1-3
clone size: few
CDR3 DNA: TGTGCCAGCAGCCAAAGGACAGGGGGAAACACCATATATTTT
CDR3 protein: CASSQRTGGNTIYF

V gene: TRBV6-1
D gene: -
J gene: TRBJ2-1
clone size: -
CDR3 DNA: TGTGCCAGCAGTGAATCCCCTGGGTCCTACAATGAGCAGTTCTTC
CDR3 protein: CASSESPGSYNEQFF

V gene: TRBV7-8
D gene: TRBD2
J gene: TRBJ2-1
clone size: few
CDR3 DNA: TGTGCCAGCAGCCAGCGGGAGGGTTCCTACAATGAGCAGTTCTTC
CDR3 protein: CASSQREGSYNEQFF

V gene: TRBV14
D gene: -
J gene: TRBJ2-1
clone size: many
CDR3 DNA: TGTGCCAGCAGCCAAGATCACGGGAATGAGCAGTTCTTC
CDR3 protein: CASSQDHGNEQFF

V gene: TRBV7-9
D gene: -
J gene: TRBJ1-6
clone size: few
CDR3 DNA: TGTGCCAGCAGTCAGGAAGGGCCTCGTAATTCACCCCTCCACTTT
CDR3 protein: CASSQEGPRNSPLHF

V gene: TRBV6-5
D gene: -
J gene: TRBJ2-1
clone size: -
CDR3 DNA: TGTGCCAGCAGTGTAGGGGGAGGGACCTACAATGAGCAGTTCTTC
CDR3 protein: CASSVGGGTYNEQFF

V gene: TRBV5-8
D gene: -
J gene: TRBJ2-7
clone size: -
CDR3 DNA: TGTGCCAGCAGCACCCCGAGGCGCGCCTACGAGCAGTACTTC
CDR3 protein: CASSTPRRAYEQYF

V gene: TRBV10-3
D gene: -
J gene: TRBJ1-2
clone size: -
CDR3 DNA: TGTGCCATCAGTGAGCCGGGAAGCTTAGCTAACTATGGCTACACCTTC
CDR3 protein: CAISEPGSLANYGYTF

V gene: TRBV5-1
D gene: -
J gene: TRBJ2-1
clone size: few
CDR3 DNA: TGCGCCAGCACCCGGGACGGAGACTATGAGCAGTTCTTC
CDR3 protein: CASTRDGDYEQFF

V gene: TRBV2
D gene: -
J gene: TRBJ2-5
clone size: few
CDR3 DNA: TGTGCCAGCACCTATGCGCAAGAGACCCAGTACTTC
CDR3 protein: CASTYAQETQYF

V gene: TRBV11-2
D gene: TRBD1
J gene: TRBJ2-7
clone size: few
CDR3 DNA: TGTGCCAGCAGCTTAGACAGGGGGCACGGCGAGCAGTACTTC
CDR3 protein: CASSLDRGHGEQYF

V gene: TRBV28
D gene: TRBD2
J gene: TRBJ2-1
clone size: many
CDR3 DNA: TGTGCCAGCAGTTTGTCGGGCGGGAGACGTAATGAGCAGTTCTTC
CDR3 protein: CASSLSGGRRNEQFF

V gene: TRBV6-6
D gene: -
J gene: TRBJ1-5
clone size: few
CDR3 DNA: TGTGCCAGCAGTTACGGGCATCCGGATCAGCCCCAGCATTTT
CDR3 protein: CASSYGHPDQPQHF

V gene: TRBV3-1
D gene: TRBD1
J gene: TRBJ1-2
clone size: many
CDR3 DNA: TGTGCCAGCAGTCCCGACAGGGGATTGGGGACCTTC
CDR3 protein: CASSPDRGLGTF

V gene: TRBV4-2
D gene: TRBD1
J gene: TRBJ2-7
clone size: many
CDR3 DNA: TGTGCCAGCAGCCAGGACAGGGTTTACGAGCAGTACTTC
CDR3 protein: CASSQDRVYEQYF

V gene: TRBV28
D gene: TRBD2
J gene: TRBJ2-7
clone size: -
CDR3 DNA: TGTGCCAGCAGCCTAGCGGGAGGGCTTACCTACGAGCAGTACTTC
CDR3 protein: CASSLAGGLTYEQYF

V gene: TRBV7-2
D gene: TRBD1
J gene: TRBJ1-1
clone size: many
CDR3 DNA: TGTGCCAGCAGCCCCAGGGGGGGGACTGGGGGGACTGAAGCTTTCTTT
CDR3 protein: CASSPRGGTGGTEAFF

V gene: TRBV14
D gene: -
J gene: TRBJ1-6
clone size: many
CDR3 DNA: TGTGCCAGCAGCCAAGACCGCGCCGGAAGATCACCCCTCCACTTT
CDR3 protein: CASSQDRAGRSPLHF